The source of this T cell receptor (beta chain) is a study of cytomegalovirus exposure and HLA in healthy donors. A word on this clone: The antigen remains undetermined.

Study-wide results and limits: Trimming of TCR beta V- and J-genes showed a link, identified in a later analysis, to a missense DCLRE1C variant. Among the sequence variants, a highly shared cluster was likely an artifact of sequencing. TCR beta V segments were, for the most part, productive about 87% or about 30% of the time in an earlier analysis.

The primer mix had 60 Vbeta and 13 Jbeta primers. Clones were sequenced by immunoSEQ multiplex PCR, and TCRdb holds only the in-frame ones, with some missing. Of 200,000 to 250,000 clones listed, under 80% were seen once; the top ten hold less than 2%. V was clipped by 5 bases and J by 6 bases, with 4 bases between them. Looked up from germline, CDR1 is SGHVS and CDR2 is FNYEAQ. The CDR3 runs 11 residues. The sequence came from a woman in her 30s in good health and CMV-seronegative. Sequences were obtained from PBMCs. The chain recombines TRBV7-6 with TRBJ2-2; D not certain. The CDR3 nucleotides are TGTGCCAGCAGCCCTCCCGGGGAGCTGTTTTTT. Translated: CASSPPGELFF.